The T cell receptor beta chain described here comes from a study of blood T cell repertoires in COVID-19. Study-wide context: Acute-phase and convalescent COVID-19 samples originated in the United States, Italy and Spain. From T cells, B-cell-depleted T cells, or PBMCs came the material, which was cDNA or gDNA.

This clone was counted a few times. How the authors handled the data: Amplifying reference gene primers gave estimates of nucleated cell counts. Sequencing was performed with immunoSEQ multiplex PCR; in TCRdb, only in-frame clones are kept and a portion is missing. The V and J calls and clone size are taken from that table; D and trimming were inferred from the DNA. The table has 100,000 to 150,000 clones, about four fifths seen once. This CDR3 contains 12 residues. The germline V and J ends were trimmed by 6 bases and 8 bases, with 13 bases remaining between them. CDR1 MNHEY and CDR2 SVGAGI come from the germline V gene.

Sequences were obtained from peripheral blood. The J gene is TRBJ1-2, the V gene TRBV6-5; D remains ambiguous. This TCR was recovered from a man aged 55 to 70 with acute or convalescent COVID-19. The CDR3 sequence: CASRLHGGGYTF. CDR3 coding DNA: TGTGCCAGCAGGCTTCATGGCGGAGGCTACACCTTC.